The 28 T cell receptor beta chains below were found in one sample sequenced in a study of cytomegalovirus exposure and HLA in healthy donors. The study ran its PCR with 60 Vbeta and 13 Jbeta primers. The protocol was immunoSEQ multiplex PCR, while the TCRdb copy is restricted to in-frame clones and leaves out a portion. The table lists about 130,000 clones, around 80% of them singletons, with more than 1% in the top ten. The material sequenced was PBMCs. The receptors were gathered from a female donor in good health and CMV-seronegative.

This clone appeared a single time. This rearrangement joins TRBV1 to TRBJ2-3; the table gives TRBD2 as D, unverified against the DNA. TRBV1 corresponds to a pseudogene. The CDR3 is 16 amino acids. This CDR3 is CTSSHHRGGGADTQYF. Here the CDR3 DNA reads TGCACCAGCAGCCATCACCGGGGGGGCGGGGCAGATACGCAGTATTTT.

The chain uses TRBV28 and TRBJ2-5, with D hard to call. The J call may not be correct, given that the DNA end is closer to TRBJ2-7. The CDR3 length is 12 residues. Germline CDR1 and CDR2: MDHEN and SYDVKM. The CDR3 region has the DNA TGTGCCAGCAGTACTCCAGGCTACGAGCAGTACTTC. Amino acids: CASSTPGYEQYF.

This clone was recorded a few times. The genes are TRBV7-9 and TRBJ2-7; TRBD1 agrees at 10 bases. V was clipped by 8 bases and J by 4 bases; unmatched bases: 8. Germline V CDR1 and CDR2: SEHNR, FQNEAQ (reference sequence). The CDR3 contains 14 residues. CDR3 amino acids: CASASGTGDYEQYF. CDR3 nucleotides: TGTGCCAGCGCGTCCGGGACAGGGGATTACGAGCAGTACTTC.

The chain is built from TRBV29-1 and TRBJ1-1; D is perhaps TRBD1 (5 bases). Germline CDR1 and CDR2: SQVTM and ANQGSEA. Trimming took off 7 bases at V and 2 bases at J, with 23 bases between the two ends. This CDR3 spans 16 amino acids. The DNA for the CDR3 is TGCAGCGATGACCTCCGGGACTTGGGAGTCAACACTGAAGCTTTCTTT. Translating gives CSDDLRDLGVNTEAFF.

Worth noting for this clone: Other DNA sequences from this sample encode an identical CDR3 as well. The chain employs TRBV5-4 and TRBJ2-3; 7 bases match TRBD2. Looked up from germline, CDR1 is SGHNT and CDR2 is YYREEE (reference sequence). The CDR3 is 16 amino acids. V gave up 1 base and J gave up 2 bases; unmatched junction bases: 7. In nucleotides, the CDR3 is TGTGCCAGCAGCTTGAAGGGGACTACCTTCACAGATACGCAGTATTTT. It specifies CASSLKGTTFTDTQYF. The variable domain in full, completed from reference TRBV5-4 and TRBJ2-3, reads ETGVTQSPTHLIKTRGQQVTLRCSSQSGHNTVSWYQQALGQGPQFIFQYYREEENGRGNFPPRFSGLQFPNYSSELNVNALELDDSALYLCASSLKGTTFTDTQYFGPGTRLTVL.

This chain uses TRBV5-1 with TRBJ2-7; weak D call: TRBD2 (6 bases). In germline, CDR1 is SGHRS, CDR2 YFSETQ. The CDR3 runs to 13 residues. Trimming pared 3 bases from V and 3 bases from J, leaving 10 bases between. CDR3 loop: CASSSGTLYEQYF. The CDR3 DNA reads TGCGCCAGCAGCTCCGGGACTCTCTACGAGCAGTACTTC.

In DNA, the CDR3 is TGTGCCAGCAGCCAGGCGGGGACGAGGTCCTACGAGCAGTACTTC. Translated, it gives CASSQAGTRSYEQYF. The chain joins TRBV4-2 to TRBJ2-5; D may be TRBD2 (6 bases). TRBJ2-7 matches the DNA end more closely, so the J call is doubtful. The CDR3 contains 15 residues. Germline V gives CDR1 LGHNA, CDR2 YNFKEQ.

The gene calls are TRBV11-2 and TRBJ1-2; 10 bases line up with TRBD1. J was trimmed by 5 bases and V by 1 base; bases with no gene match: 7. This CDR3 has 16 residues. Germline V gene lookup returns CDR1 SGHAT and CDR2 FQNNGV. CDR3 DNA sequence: TGTGCCAGCAGCTTAGGCCCGGGACAGGGGCCATATGGCTACACCTTC. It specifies CASSLGPGQGPYGYTF.

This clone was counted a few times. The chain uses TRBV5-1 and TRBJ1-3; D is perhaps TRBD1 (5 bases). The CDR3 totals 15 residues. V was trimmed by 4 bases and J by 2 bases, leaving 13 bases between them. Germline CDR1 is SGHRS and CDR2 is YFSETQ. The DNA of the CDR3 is TGCGCCAGCAGCACCTTCGGGGGTCCTGGAAACACCATATATTTT. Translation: CASSTFGGPGNTIYF.

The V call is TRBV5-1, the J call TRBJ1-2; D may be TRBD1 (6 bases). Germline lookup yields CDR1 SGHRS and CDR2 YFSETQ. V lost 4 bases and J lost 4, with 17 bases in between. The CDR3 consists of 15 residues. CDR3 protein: CASSIETGPTYGYTF. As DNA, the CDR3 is TGCGCCAGCAGCATTGAGACAGGACCTACCTATGGCTACACCTTC. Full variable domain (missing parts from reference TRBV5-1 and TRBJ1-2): KAGVTQTPRYLIKTRGQQVTLSCSPISGHRSVSWYQQTPGQGLQFLFEYFSETQRNKGNFPGRFSGRQFSNSRSEMNVSTLELGDSALYLCASSIETGPTYGYTFGSGTRLTVV.

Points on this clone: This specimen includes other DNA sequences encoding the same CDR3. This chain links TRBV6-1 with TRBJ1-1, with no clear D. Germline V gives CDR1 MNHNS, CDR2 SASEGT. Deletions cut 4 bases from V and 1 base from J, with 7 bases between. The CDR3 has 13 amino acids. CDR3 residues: CASSVTENTEAFF. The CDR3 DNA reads TGTGCCAGCAGTGTCACAGAGAACACTGAAGCTTTCTTT.

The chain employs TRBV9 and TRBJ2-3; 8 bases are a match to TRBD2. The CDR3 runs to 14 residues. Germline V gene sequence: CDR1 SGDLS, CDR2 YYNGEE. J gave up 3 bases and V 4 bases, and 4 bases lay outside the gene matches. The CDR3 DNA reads TGTGCCAGCAGCTATGCGGGGGGTACAGATACGCAGTATTTT. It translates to CASSYAGGTDTQYF.

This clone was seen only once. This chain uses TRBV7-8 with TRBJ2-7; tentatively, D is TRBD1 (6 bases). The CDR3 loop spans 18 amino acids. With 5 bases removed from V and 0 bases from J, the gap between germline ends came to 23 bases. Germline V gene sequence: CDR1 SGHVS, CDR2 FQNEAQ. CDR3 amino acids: CASSPQGGLTWSSYEQYF. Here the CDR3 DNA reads TGTGCCAGCAGCCCACAGGGTGGATTAACCTGGAGCTCCTACGAGCAGTACTTC.

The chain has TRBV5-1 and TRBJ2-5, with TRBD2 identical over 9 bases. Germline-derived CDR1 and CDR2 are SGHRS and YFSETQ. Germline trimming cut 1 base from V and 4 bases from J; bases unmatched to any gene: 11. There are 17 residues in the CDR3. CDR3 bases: TGCGCCAGCAGCTTGAGGGGTAGCGGGAGAGTGGTAGAGACCCAGTACTTC. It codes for CASSLRGSGRVVETQYF.

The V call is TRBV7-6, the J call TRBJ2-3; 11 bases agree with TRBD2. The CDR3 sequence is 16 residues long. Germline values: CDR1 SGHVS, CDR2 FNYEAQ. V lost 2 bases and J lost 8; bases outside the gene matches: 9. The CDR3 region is CASSLQTSGTVGTQYF. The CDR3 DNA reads TGTGCCAGCAGCTTACAGACTAGCGGGACGGTTGGTACGCAGTATTTT.

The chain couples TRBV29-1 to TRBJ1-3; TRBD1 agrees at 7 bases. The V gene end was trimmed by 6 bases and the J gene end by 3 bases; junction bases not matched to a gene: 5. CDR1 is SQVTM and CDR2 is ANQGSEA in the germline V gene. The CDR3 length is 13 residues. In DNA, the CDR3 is TGCAGCGTCCACGGGACAGATGGAAACACCATATATTTT. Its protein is CSVHGTDGNTIYF.

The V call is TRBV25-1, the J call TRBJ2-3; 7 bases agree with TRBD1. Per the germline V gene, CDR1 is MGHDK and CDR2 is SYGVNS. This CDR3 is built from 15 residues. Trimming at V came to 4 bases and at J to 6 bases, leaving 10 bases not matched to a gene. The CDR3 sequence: CASSVRQGTMDTQYF. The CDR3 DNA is TGTGCCAGCAGTGTTCGACAGGGTACTATGGATACGCAGTATTTT.

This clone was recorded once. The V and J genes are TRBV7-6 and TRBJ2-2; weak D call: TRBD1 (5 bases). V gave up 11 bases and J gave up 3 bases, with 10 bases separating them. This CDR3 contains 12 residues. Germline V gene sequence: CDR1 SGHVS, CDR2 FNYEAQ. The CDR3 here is CAGASYTGELFF. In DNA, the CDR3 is TGTGCCGGGGCCAGTTACACCGGGGAGCTGTTTTTT.

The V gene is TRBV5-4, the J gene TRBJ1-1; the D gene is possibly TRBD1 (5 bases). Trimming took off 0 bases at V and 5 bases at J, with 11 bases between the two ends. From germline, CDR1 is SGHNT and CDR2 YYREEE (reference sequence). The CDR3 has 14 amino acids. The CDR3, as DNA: TGTGCCAGCAGCTTGGATGGGGGGGGGACTGAAGCTTTCTTT. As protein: CASSLDGGGTEAFF.

The CDR3 sequence is CASSRTSNEQFF. The CDR3 DNA reads TGTGCCAGTAGTCGGACTAGCAATGAGCAGTTCTTC. The genes are TRBV19 and TRBJ2-1; 7 bases are a match to TRBD2. CDR3 length: 12 amino acids. Germline V gene lookup returns CDR1 LNHDA and CDR2 SQIVND (reference sequence). V lost 5 bases, J lost 6 bases, and 1 base stayed unmatched.

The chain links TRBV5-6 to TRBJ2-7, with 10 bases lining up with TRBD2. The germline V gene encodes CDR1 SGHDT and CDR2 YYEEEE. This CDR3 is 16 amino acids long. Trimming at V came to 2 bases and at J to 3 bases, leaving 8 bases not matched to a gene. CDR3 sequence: CASSFSNLAGDYEQYF. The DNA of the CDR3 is TGTGCCAGCAGCTTCTCAAATCTAGCGGGAGACTACGAGCAGTACTTC.

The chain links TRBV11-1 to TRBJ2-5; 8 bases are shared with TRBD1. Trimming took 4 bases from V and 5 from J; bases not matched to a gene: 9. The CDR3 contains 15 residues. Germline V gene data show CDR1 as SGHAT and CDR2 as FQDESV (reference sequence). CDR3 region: CASSYWTGNGETQYF. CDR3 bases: TGTGCCAGCAGCTATTGGACAGGGAATGGGGAGACCCAGTACTTC.

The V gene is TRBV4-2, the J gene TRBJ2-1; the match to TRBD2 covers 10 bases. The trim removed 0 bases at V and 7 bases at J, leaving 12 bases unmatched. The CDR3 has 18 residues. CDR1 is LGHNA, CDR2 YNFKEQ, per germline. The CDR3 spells CASSQDGASGGLGNEQFF. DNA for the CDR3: TGTGCCAGCAGCCAAGATGGGGCTAGCGGGGGCCTAGGGAATGAGCAGTTCTTC.

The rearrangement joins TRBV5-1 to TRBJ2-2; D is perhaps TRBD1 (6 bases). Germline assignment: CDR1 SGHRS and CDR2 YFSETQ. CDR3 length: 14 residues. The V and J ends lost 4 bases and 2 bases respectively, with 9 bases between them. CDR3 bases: TGCGCCAGCAGCCTGGACAGTAACACCGGGGAGCTGTTTTTT. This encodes CASSLDSNTGELFF.

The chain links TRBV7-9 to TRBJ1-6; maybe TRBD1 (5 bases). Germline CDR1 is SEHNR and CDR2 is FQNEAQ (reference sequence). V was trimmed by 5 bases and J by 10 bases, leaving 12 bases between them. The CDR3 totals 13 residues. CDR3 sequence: CASSRGSRSPLHF. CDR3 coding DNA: TGTGCCAGCAGCCGGGGGTCCAGGTCACCCCTCCACTTT. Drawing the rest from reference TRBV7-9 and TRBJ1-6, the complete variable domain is DTGVSQNPRHKITKRGQNVTFRCDPISEHNRLYWYRQTLGQGPEFLTYFQNEAQLEKSRLLSDRFSAERPKGSFSTLEIQRTEQGDSAMYLCASSRGSRSPLHFGNGTRLTVT.

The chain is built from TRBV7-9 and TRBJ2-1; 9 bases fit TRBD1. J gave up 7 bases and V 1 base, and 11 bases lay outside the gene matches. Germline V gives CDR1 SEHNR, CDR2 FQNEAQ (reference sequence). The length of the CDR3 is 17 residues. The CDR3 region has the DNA TGTGCCAGCAGCTTAGACTTCCACAGGGGGCGAGCAAATGAGCAGTTCTTC. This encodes CASSLDFHRGRANEQFF.

CDR3 sequence: CAARRGDYGYTF. As DNA, the CDR3 is TGTGCCGCCCGACGGGGGGACTATGGCTACACCTTC. The V gene is TRBV10-3, the J gene TRBJ1-2; tentatively, D is TRBD1 (5 bases). Germline-derived CDR1 and CDR2 are ENHRY and SYGVKD. The CDR3 is 12 residues long. The V end lost 11 bases, the J end lost 3 bases, and 13 bases lay between the germline ends.

CDR3 sequence reads: CASSPPQGAPTDTQYF. Written as DNA, the CDR3 is TGTGCCAGCAGTCCCCCACAGGGGGCCCCCACAGATACGCAGTATTTT. The J gene is TRBJ2-3, the V gene TRBV28; 9 bases match TRBD1. This CDR3 spans 16 amino acids. J lost 2 bases, V lost 5 bases, and 8 bases had no gene match. Germline V CDR1 and CDR2: MDHEN, SYDVKM.